This T cell receptor beta chain was captured by sequencing in a study of T cell repertoires in cytomegalovirus infection. Remarks on this clonotype: The target antigen is unknown.

In TCRdb, the reads were re-called with MiXCR into one record per CDR3 protein. The repertoire includes some 940,000 distinct CDR3 sequences, roughly 31% of them detected once, and 13% sits in the top ten. V lost 2 bases to trimming and J lost 6 bases, with 11 bases between them. From germline, CDR1 is SEHNR and CDR2 FQNEAQ (reference sequence). The CDR3 sequence is 14 residues long. The clonotype originates from a human donor in good health (CMV status not recorded). Some clones in this sample may be carry-over from other donors' samples. The sample in question was cultured CD8+ T cells from PBMCs, obtained from culture after CMV antigen stimulation. The chain carries TRBV7-9 and TRBJ1-5; the D gene is possibly TRBD1 (5 bases). CDR3 coding DNA: TGTGCCAGCAGCTTACGGGGGAAGGGTCAGCCCCAGCATTTT. Its translation: CASSLRGKGQPQHF.